The rows below give T cell receptor beta chains drawn from one sample of a study of graft-versus-host responses after intestinal transplantation. Method: immunoSEQ multiplex PCR; TCRdb's copy keeps in-frame clones and lacks some. The sample yields around 29,000 clones, around 90% seen once. This specimen was PBMCs, taken about 15 months after intestinal transplantation. The source is a human patient who received an intestinal transplant, so some T cells may come from the graft donor. Both conserved end residues are part of each CDR3. Fields, in order: V gene, J gene, clone size, D gene, CDR3 DNA, CDR3 protein. A D gene is named only where the DNA matches it firmly. The size field is filled for only some rows; it gives once, few, many or a size class.

TRBV5-6	TRBJ1-1	.	.	TGTGCCAGCAACCAACTCCAAGCACGACTAAACACTGAAGCTTTCTTT	CASNQLQARLNTEAFF
TRBV10-3	TRBJ2-3	.	TRBD2	TGTGCCACTTCTGGCCTAGCGGGGATCACAGATACGCAGTATTTT	CATSGLAGITDTQYF
TRBV5-6	TRBJ2-1	.	.	TGTGCCAGCAGCTTGGTATGGTCACTCTCCTACAATGAGCAGTTCTTC	CASSLVWSLSYNEQFF
TRBV30	TRBJ1-1	.	TRBD1	TGTGCCTGGAGTACGGGACAGACTAACACTGAAGCTTTCTTT	CAWSTGQTNTEAFF
TRBV27	TRBJ2-7	.	.	TGTGCCAGCAGCTTCCGAGGCTCCTACGAGCAGTACTTC	CASSFRGSYEQYF
TRBV21-1	TRBJ1-5	.	.	TGTGCCAGCAGCAAAACTAGAGGCAGGGGGCGCGATCAGCCCCAGCATTTT	CASSKTRGRGRDQPQHF
TRBV9	TRBJ1-2	.	.	TGTGCCAGCAGCTCATCTCTTACAGAGGAAGGGGATGGCTACACCTTC	CASSSSLTEEGDGYTF
TRBV29-1	TRBJ1-2	.	TRBD1	TGCAGCGTGGACAGGGGGCGGATGGGGGGCTACACCTTC	CSVDRGRMGGYTF
TRBV6-6	TRBJ1-4	.	.	TGTGCCAGCAGTCGTACGGGGGCGGGTGAAAAACTGTTTTTT	CASSRTGAGEKLFF
TRBV7-2	TRBJ2-3	.	.	TGTGCCAGCAGCTTAGTTCACGAGGGGGAGGATACGCAGTATTTT	CASSLVHEGEDTQYF
TRBV14	TRBJ1-1	.	.	TGTGCCAGCAGCCTTTTGGGGGTCAACACTGAAGCTTTCTTT	CASSLLGVNTEAFF
TRBV6-1	TRBJ1-1	once	.	TGTGCCAGCAGTCCCCCATATATTACCGCTGAAGCTTTCTTT	CASSPPYITAEAFF
TRBV11-3	TRBJ2-2	.	TRBD1	TGTGCCAGCAGCTACAGGGGCGCGAACACCGGGGAGCTGTTTTTT	CASSYRGANTGELFF
TRBV5-4	TRBJ1-2	.	.	TGTGCCAGCAGCTTGGGTGGAGACAACTATGGCTACACCTTC	CASSLGGDNYGYTF
TRBV21-1	TRBJ2-5	.	.	TGTGCCAGCAGCAAAAAGCTCCCACGCGACGGGGAGACCCAGTACTTC	CASSKKLPRDGETQYF
TRBV15	TRBJ1-1	.	.	TGTGCCACCAGCCCAAGACAGCTGAACACTGAAGCTTTCTTT	CATSPRQLNTEAFF
TRBV18	TRBJ2-7	.	TRBD1	TGTGCCAGCTCACCGCCCACAGGGGACAACTACGAGCAGTACTTC	CASSPPTGDNYEQYF
TRBV6-5	TRBJ2-7	.	.	TGTGCCAGCACAACCCTGGGACTCGCCTACGAGCAGTACTTC	CASTTLGLAYEQYF
TRBV13	TRBJ2-2	.	TRBD1	TGTGCCAGCAGCGTAGGGGACAGGGGAACCGGGGAGCTGTTTTTT	CASSVGDRGTGELFF
TRBV4-1	TRBJ2-7	.	.	TGCGCCAGCAGCCAAGATTTAGGGGTTTACGAGCAGTACTTC	CASSQDLGVYEQYF
TRBV11-3	TRBJ2-7	.	TRBD2	TGTGCCAGCAGCCACCAGCCGCTAGCGGACTACGAGCAGTACTTC	CASSHQPLADYEQYF
TRBV25-1	TRBJ1-5	.	.	TGTGCCAGCAGTGAAGGGATCAGCAATCAGCCCCAGCATTTT	CASSEGISNQPQHF
TRBV6-5	TRBJ1-2	once	.	TGTGCCAGCAGTTACTTTAACGGGCAACCCGATGGCTACACCTTC	CASSYFNGQPDGYTF
TRBV19	TRBJ1-5	.	.	TGTGCCAGTAGTATAGTAGAAGGGGAAGGTTACATTCGGCCCCAGCATTTT	CASSIVEGEGYIRPQHF
TRBV19	TRBJ2-5	.	.	TGTGCCAGTAGTATAACTTTCGGGGTTTACGCCCAAGAGACCCAGTACTTC	CASSITFGVYAQETQYF
TRBV4-2	TRBJ1-6	.	TRBD1	TGTGCCAGCAGCCAAGGGGAGGGGACAGGGTCACCCCTCCACTTT	CASSQGEGTGSPLHF
TRBV19	TRBJ1-5	.	.	TGTGCCAGTAGTATAGTGTGGTATTCCAATCAGCCCCAGCATTTT	CASSIVWYSNQPQHF
TRBV5-6	TRBJ1-2	few	TRBD1	TGTGCCAGCAGTCGGGACAGGGGAAACGCTAACTATGGCTACACCTTC	CASSRDRGNANYGYTF
TRBV7-8	TRBJ1-2	.	TRBD1	TGTGCCAGCAGCCCGGGACAGGGGTATGGCTACACCTTC	CASSPGQGYGYTF
TRBV2	TRBJ2-2	once	.	TGTGCCAGCAGTTTTAGTAGCACCGGGGAGCTGTTTTTT	CASSFSSTGELFF
TRBV6-5	TRBJ1-2	.	.	TGTGCCAGCAGTTACTCAGGGTCTGATGGCTACACCTTC	CASSYSGSDGYTF
TRBV19	TRBJ2-2	.	.	TGTGCCAGTAGTCCCCGTGTGGGGGAGCTGTTTTTT	CASSPRVGELFF
TRBV9	TRBJ2-1	.	TRBD2	TGTGCCAGCAGCGCCTCAGCGGGGGGGCAGGAAAATGAGCAGTTCTTC	CASSASAGGQENEQFF
TRBV21-1	TRBJ2-7	.	.	TGTGCCAGCAGCGGGACAGGGGGCGAGCAGTACTTC	CASSGTGGEQYF
TRBV19	TRBJ1-1	.	.	TGTGCCAGTAGATTCGGGGCAGGCGCTGAAGCTTTCTTT	CASRFGAGAEAFF
TRBV7-2	TRBJ2-2	.	TRBD1	TGTGCCAGCAGCCGGGACAGGAACACCGGGGAGCTGTTTTTT	CASSRDRNTGELFF
TRBV11-2	TRBJ1-4	.	.	TGTGCCAGCAGCTTGGCCCTGATGGGGGGAGAAAAACTGTTTTTT	CASSLALMGGEKLFF
TRBV5-4	TRBJ1-4	.	.	TGTGCCAGCAGCTTGAGTGGGGACGATGAAAAACTGTTTTTT	CASSLSGDDEKLFF
TRBV7-6	TRBJ2-3	few	.	TGTGCCAGCAGCCCAACGCCAGGTGCTCGCACAGATACGCAGTATTTT	CASSPTPGARTDTQYF
TRBV10-1	TRBJ1-5	once	.	TGCGCCAGCAGTGCCGGACAGACCGATCAGCCCCAGCATTTT	CASSAGQTDQPQHF
TRBV7-6	TRBJ1-1	.	TRBD1	TGTGCCAGCAGCTTTGGGACAGCCGGAAGAGCTTTCTTT	CASSFGTAGRAFF
TRBV28	TRBJ2-1	.	.	TGTGCCAGCAGTCCCCCCCGTACGGGTCCTTGGAGGGAGGATGAGCAGTTCTTC	CASSPPRTGPWREDEQFF
TRBV10-2	TRBJ2-5	.	TRBD2	TGCGCCAGCAATACGGGACTAGCGGGGGAAGAGACCCAGTACTTC	CASNTGLAGEETQYF
TRBV6-5	TRBJ2-7	.	.	TGTGCCAGCAGTTGGAACAGGGTTGCCTACGAGCAGTACTTC	CASSWNRVAYEQYF
TRBV28	TRBJ2-1	.	TRBD2	TGTGCCAGCAGTTCCGGACTAGCGGGAGGCAATGAGCAGTTCTTC	CASSSGLAGGNEQFF
TRBV6-1	TRBJ1-5	.	.	TGTGCCAGCAGTGAAGTGGCAGGAAATCAGCCCCAGCATTTT	CASSEVAGNQPQHF
TRBV7-9	TRBJ2-2	.	.	TGTGCCAGTTCCGGGACACCGAACACCGGGGAGCTGTTTTTT	CASSGTPNTGELFF
TRBV2	TRBJ2-2	once	.	TGTGCCAGCAGTGGTGGAGAGGACACCGGGGAGCTGTTTTTT	CASSGGEDTGELFF